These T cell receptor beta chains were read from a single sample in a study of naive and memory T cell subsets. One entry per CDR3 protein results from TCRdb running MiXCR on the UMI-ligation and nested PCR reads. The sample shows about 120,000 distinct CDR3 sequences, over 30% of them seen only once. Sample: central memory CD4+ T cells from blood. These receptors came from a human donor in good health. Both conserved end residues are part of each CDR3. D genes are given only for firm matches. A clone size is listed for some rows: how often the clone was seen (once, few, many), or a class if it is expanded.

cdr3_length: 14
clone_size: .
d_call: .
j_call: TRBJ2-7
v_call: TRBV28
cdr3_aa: CASSLGGPQHEQYF
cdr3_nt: TGTGCCAGCAGTTTAGGAGGGCCCCAGCACGAGCAGTACTTC

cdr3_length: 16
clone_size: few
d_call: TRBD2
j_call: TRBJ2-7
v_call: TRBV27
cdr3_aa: CASSLSIWGGRDEQYF
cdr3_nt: TGTGCCAGCAGTTTATCAATTTGGGGGGGTCGGGACGAGCAGTACTTC

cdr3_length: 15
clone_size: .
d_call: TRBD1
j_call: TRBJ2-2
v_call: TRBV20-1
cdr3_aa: CSAKPGQGAIGELFF
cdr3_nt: TGCAGTGCAAAACCCGGACAGGGGGCGATCGGGGAGCTGTTTTTT

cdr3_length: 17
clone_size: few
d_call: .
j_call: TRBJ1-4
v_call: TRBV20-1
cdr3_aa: CSARDLKGHATNEKLFF
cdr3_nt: TGCAGTGCTAGAGATTTGAAGGGACACGCAACTAATGAAAAACTGTTTTTT

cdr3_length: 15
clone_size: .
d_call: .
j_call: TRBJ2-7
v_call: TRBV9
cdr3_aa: CASSVDPSDTYEQYF
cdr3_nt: TGTGCCAGCAGCGTAGACCCTAGCGATACCTACGAGCAGTACTTC

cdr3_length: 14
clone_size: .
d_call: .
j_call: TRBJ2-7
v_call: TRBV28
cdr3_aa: CASSLVAGYYEQYF
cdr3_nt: TGTGCCAGCAGTTTAGTGGCGGGATATTACGAGCAGTACTTC

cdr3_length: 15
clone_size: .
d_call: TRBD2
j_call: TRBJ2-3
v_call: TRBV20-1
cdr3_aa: CSVPRAGGGTDTQYF
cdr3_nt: TGCAGTGTCCCGCGGGCGGGAGGGGGCACAGATACGCAGTATTTT

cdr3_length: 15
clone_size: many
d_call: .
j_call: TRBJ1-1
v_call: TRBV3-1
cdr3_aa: CASSVSEIRNTEAFF
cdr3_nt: TGTGCCAGCAGCGTATCGGAAATCAGGAACACTGAAGCTTTCTTT

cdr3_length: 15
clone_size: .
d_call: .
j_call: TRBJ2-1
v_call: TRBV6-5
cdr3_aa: CASRPLGNPYNEQFF
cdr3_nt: TGTGCCAGCAGGCCTTTAGGAAATCCCTACAATGAGCAGTTCTTC

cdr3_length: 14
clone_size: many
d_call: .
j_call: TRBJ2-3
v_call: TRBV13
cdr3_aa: CASSCRDITDTQYF
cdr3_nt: TGTGCCAGCAGCTGCCGGGACATTACAGATACGCAGTATTTT

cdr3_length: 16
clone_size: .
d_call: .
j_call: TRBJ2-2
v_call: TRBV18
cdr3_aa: CASSPRSQGNTGELFF
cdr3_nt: TGTGCCAGCTCACCACGGTCGCAGGGAAACACCGGGGAGCTGTTTTTT

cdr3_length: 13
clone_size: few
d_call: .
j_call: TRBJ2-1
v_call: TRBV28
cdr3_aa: CASSSRGWDEQFF
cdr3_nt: TGTGCCAGCAGCTCCCGGGGTTGGGATGAGCAGTTCTTC

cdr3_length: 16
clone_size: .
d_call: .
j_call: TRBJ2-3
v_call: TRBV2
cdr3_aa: CASIKRGDIRTDTQYF
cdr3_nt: TGTGCCAGCATCAAAAGAGGGGACATACGCACAGATACGCAGTATTTT

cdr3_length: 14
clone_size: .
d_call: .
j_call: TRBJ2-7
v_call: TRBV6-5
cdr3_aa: CASSLRRDVNEQYF
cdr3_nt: TGTGCCAGCTCCCTCCGGAGGGACGTCAACGAGCAGTACTTC

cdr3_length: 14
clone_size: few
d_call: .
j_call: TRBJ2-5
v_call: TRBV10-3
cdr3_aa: CAISAGGPSETQYF
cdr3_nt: TGTGCCATCAGTGCCGGGGGACCATCAGAGACCCAGTACTTC

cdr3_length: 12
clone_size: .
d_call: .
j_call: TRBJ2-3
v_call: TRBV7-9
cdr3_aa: CASEVGAYTQYF
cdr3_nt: TGTGCCAGCGAGGTAGGCGCCTATACGCAGTATTTT

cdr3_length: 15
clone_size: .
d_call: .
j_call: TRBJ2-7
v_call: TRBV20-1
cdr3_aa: CSATSTGSNSYEQYF
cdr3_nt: TGCAGTGCTACCAGTACAGGGTCAAATAGCTACGAGCAGTACTTC

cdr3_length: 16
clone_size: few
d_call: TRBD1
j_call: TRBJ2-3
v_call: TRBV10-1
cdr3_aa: CASSENRDRDTDTQYF
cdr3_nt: TGCGCCAGCAGTGAGAACCGGGACAGGGACACAGATACGCAGTATTTT

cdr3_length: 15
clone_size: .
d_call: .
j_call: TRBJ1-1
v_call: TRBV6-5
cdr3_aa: CASSYRRGGTTEAFF
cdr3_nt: TGTGCCAGCAGTTACCGTAGGGGGGGTACCACTGAAGCTTTCTTT

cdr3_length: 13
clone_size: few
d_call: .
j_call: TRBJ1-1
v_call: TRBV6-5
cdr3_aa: CASSYEARQEAFF
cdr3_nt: TGTGCCAGCAGTTATGAGGCCCGACAGGAAGCTTTCTTT

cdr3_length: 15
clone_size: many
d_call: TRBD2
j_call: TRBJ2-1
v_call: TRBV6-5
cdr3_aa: CASSPSGRVYNEQFF
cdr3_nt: TGTGCCAGCAGCCCTAGCGGGAGAGTCTACAATGAGCAGTTCTTC

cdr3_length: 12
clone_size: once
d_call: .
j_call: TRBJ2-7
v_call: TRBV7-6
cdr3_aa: CASGHYGYEQYF
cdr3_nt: TGTGCCAGCGGACATTACGGCTACGAGCAGTACTTC

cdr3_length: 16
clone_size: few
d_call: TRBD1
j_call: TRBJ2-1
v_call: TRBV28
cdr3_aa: CASSPAWGQGPNEQFF
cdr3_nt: TGTGCCAGCAGTCCGGCGTGGGGACAGGGGCCGAATGAGCAGTTCTTC

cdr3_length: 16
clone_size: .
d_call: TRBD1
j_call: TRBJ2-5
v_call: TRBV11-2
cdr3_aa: CASSLDGQGRGETQYF
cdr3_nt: TGTGCCAGCAGCTTAGACGGACAGGGGAGAGGGGAGACCCAGTACTTC

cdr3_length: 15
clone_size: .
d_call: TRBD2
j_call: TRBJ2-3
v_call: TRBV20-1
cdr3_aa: CSARTSSGRTDTQYF
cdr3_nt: TGCAGTGCTAGAACCTCTAGCGGGAGAACAGATACGCAGTATTTT

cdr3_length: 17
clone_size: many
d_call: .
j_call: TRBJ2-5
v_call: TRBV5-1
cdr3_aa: CASSLPLSLADQETQYF
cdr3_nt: TGCGCCAGCAGCTTGCCTTTGTCTTTAGCGGACCAAGAGACCCAGTACTTC

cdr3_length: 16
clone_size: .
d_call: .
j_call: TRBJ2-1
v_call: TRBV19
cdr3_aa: CASSMGKGYSYNEQFF
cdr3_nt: TGTGCCAGTAGTATGGGAAAGGGGTACTCCTACAATGAGCAGTTCTTC

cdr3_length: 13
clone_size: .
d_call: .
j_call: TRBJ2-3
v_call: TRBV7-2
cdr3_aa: CASSRPFTDTQYF
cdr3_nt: TGTGCCAGCAGCCGCCCCTTCACAGATACGCAGTATTTT

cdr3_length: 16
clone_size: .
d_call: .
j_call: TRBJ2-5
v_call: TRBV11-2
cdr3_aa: CASSPNTRRKQETQYF
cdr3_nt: TGTGCCAGCAGCCCAAACACCCGACGGAAACAAGAGACCCAGTACTTC

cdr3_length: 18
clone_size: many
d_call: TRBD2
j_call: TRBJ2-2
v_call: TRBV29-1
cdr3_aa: CSVPGQTSGSAGTGELFF
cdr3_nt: TGCAGCGTGCCGGGACAGACTAGCGGGAGCGCGGGCACCGGGGAGCTGTTTTTT

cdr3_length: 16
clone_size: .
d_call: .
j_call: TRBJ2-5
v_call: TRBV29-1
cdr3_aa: CSVDGVPSRALKTQYF
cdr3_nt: TGCAGCGTTGACGGGGTTCCATCGCGGGCCCTAAAGACCCAGTACTTC

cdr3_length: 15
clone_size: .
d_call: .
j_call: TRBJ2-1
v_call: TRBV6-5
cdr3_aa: CASSYFGPQGNEQFF
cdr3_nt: TGTGCCAGCAGTTACTTCGGACCCCAAGGGAATGAGCAGTTCTTC

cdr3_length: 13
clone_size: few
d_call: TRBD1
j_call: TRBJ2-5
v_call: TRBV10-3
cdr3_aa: CAISEDRGETQYF
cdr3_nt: TGTGCCATCAGTGAAGACAGGGGAGAGACCCAGTACTTC

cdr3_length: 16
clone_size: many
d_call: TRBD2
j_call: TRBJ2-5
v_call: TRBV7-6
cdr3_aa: CASSLSASGKRETQYF
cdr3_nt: TGTGCCAGCAGCTTATCTGCCAGCGGGAAGAGGGAGACCCAGTACTTC

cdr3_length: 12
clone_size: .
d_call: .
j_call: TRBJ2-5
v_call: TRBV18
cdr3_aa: CASSPVQETQYF
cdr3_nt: TGTGCCAGCTCACCGGTTCAAGAGACCCAGTACTTC

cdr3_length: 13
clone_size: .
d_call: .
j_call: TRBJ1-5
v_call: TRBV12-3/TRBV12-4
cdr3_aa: CASSFQRNQPQHF
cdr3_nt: TGTGCCAGCAGTTTTCAGAGGAATCAGCCCCAGCATTTT

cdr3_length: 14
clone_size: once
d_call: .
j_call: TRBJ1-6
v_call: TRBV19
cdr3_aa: CATAGQTYNSPLHF
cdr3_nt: TGTGCCACCGCCGGACAGACCTATAATTCACCCCTCCACTTT

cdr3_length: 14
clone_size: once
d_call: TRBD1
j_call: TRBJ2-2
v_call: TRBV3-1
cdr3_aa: CASSSYRGAGELFF
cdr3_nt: TGTGCCAGCAGCTCATACAGGGGCGCCGGGGAGCTGTTTTTT

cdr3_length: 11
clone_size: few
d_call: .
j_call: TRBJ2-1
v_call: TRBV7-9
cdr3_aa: CASSRGSEQFF
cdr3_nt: TGTGCCAGCAGCCGGGGAAGTGAGCAGTTCTTC

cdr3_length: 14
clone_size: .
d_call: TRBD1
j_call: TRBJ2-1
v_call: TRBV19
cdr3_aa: CARSIDGTANEQFF
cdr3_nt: TGTGCCAGAAGTATAGACGGGACAGCCAATGAGCAGTTCTTC

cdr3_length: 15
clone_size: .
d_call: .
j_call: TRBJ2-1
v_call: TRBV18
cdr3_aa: CASSPPNGRYNEQFF
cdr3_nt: TGTGCCAGCTCACCCCCAAACGGGCGCTACAATGAGCAGTTCTTC

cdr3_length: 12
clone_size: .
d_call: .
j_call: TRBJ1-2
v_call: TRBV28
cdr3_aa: CASSLWDYGYTF
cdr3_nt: TGTGCCAGCAGTTTATGGGACTATGGCTACACCTTC

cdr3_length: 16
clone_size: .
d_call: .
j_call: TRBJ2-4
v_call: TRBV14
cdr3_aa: CASSQYIPGAKNIQYF
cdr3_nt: TGTGCCAGCAGCCAATATATACCCGGAGCCAAAAACATTCAGTACTTC

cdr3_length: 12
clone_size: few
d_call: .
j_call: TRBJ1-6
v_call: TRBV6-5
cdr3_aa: CASSYPRGPLHF
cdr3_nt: TGTGCCAGCAGTTACCCAAGAGGACCCCTCCACTTT